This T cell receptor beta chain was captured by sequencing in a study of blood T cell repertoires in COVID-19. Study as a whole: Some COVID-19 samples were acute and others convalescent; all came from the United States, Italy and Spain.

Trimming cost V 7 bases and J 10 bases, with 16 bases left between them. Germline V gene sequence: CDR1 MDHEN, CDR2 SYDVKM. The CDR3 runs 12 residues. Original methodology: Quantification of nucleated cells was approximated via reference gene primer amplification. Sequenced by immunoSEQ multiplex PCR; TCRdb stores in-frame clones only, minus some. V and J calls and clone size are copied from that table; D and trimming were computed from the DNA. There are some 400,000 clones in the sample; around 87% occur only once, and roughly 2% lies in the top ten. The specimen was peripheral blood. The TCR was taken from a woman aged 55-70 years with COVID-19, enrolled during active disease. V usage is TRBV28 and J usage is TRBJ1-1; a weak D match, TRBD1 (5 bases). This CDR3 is CASTSQGPRAFF. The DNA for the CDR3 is TGTGCCAGCACCTCCCAGGGCCCCAGAGCTTTCTTT.